Each of the 5 T cell receptor beta chains below was sequenced from the same sample in a study of technical replicates of blood from several donors. The protocol was immunoSEQ multiplex PCR, while the TCRdb copy is restricted to in-frame clones and leaves out a portion. The sample consists of about 80,000 clones, 80% to 90% of them appearing once. Sequencing used PBMCs. These receptors were obtained from a human donor in good health. Some clones in this sample may be carry-over from other donors' samples.

This clone has a handful of counts. The CDR3 sequence is CASSTTSGVETQYF. CDR3 nucleotides: TGTGCCAGCAGCACCACTAGCGGTGTGGAGACCCAGTACTTC. The rearrangement joins TRBV9 to TRBJ2-5, with 8 bases aligning to TRBD2. This CDR3 is 14 amino acids long. Germline-derived CDR1 and CDR2 are SGDLS and YYNGEE. Unmatched junction bases numbered 7, after V lost 4 bases and J lost 5 bases.

The rearrangement uses TRBV6-5 and TRBJ2-2; 7 positions agree with TRBD2. Trimming cost V 1 base and J 3 bases; bases outside gene matches: 2. Germline V lookup: CDR1 MNHEY, CDR2 SVGAGI. This CDR3 is built from 15 residues. This CDR3 reads CASSYWGGDTGELFF. In DNA, the CDR3 is TGTGCCAGCAGTTACTGGGGGGGAGACACCGGGGAGCTGTTTTTT.

The gene calls are TRBV11-2 and TRBJ2-7; D not resolved. Trimming shortened V by 0 bases and J by 3 bases, and 12 bases separated the two germline ends. This CDR3 has 15 residues. Germline lookup yields CDR1 SGHAT and CDR2 FQNNGV. The CDR3 DNA is TGTGCCAGCAGCTTAGAATCTTCGGTTAACTACGAGCAGTACTTC. It encodes CASSLESSVNYEQYF.

J is TRBJ1-1 and V is TRBV9; TRBD1 matches at 8 bases. The CDR3 extends over 14 amino acids. Trimming cost V 4 bases and J 4 bases; bases outside gene matches: 6. Germline CDR1 and CDR2: SGDLS and YYNGEE. The CDR3 DNA sequence: TGTGCCAGCAGCCCGGACAGGGCGGGCACTGAAGCTTTCTTT. It translates to CASSPDRAGTEAFF. Full variable domain (missing parts from reference TRBV9 and TRBJ1-1): DSGVTQTPKHLITATGQRVTLRCSPRSGDLSVYWYQQSLDQGLQFLIQYYNGEERAKGNILERFSAQQFPDLHSELNLSSLELGDSALYFCASSPDRAGTEAFFGQGTRLTVV.

This rearrangement joins TRBV6-6 to TRBJ2-4; D uncertain. Germline values: CDR1 MNHNY, CDR2 SVGAGI (reference sequence). The ends were cut back, 7 bases at V and 5 bases at J, with 15 bases in the middle. The CDR3 extends over 14 amino acids. DNA for the CDR3: TGTGCCAGCAAGCCAGGCTTAACTCAAAACATTCAGTACTTC. Its protein is CASKPGLTQNIQYF.